The present T cell receptor (beta chain) was sequenced within a study of monozygotic twins with inflammatory bowel disease. Study results and caveats: Healthy twins showed more clonotype sharing with others than IBD patients, especially patients with disease activity. Patients got different immunosuppressive treatments, which may have made their repertoires more variable. On the inverse Simpson index, IBD patients scored lower for TCRbeta diversity than healthy co-twins.

Looked up from germline, CDR1 is SGHTA and CDR2 is FQGNSA. The CDR3 is made up of 14 amino acids. About this clonotype itself: Its specificity is unknown.

The TCR libraries each used total RNA (approximately 3,300 ng per library). TCRdb reprocessed the 5' RACE reads and stores each CDR3 protein as one record, lacking DNA. Here the sample table reports fewer than 110,000 distinct CDR3 sequences. Sequencing was performed on blood. This sequence was found in a human donor with ulcerative colitis or Crohn's disease, or a healthy co-twin of an affected twin (not recorded which). This rearrangement joins TRBV7-2 to TRBJ2-7. CDR3 sequence: CASSLRRISYEQYF.